This TCR beta chain was obtained from a study of T cell repertoires in cytomegalovirus infection. Study in general: Researchers turned to recently identified HLA-C-restricted CMV epitopes as well as well-studied HLA-B-restricted ones. Evidence of both CMV infection and a matching HLA type came from public TCR beta signatures. Study findings and constraints: Of the TCR beta families, the public ones yielded a cumulative frequency that identified carriers of CMV plus the relevant HLA. Predominance within the ex vivo response was attributable to HLA-C-restricted CMV-specific TCR beta clonotypes.

Trimming stripped 1 base from V and 12 bases from J, with 14 bases between. The CDR3 length is 13 residues. TCRdb independently ran MiXCR on the reads; one entry per CDR3 protein. The sample has some 500,000 distinct CDR3 sequences; 40% are singletons. A note on this clonotype: Its antigen is still unknown.

The origin of this receptor is a human donor in good health (CMV status not recorded). Some clones in this sample may be carry-over from other donors' samples. This chain uses TRBV12-3 or TRBV12-4 with TRBJ2-3, with a weak D call TRBD2 (6 bases). The sequencing used cultured PBMCs, collected from culture after CMV antigen stimulation. In DNA form, the CDR3 reads TGTGCCAGCAGTTTAGTCGCCGGGACTTATCAGTATTTT. This gives the protein CASSLVAGTYQYF.